These 4 T cell receptor beta chains originate from one sample sequenced in a study of blood T cells in healthy people across ages. Together with a sample-barcoded 5' primer, a J-beta primer mix was included in a second PCR lasting about 7 to 11 cycles. TCRdb reanalysed the 5' RACE reads using MiXCR and keeps one entry per CDR3 protein. Seen here are hundreds of thousands of distinct CDR3 sequences, 40% to 45% observed once, and the top ten hold 25% to 35%. The specimen sequenced was blood. The receptors come from a man older than 75 in good health.

The chain uses TRBV6-5 and TRBJ2-1; D gene ambiguous. The ends were cut back, 0 bases at V and 0 bases at J, with 9 bases in the middle. This CDR3 region has 16 residues. The germline CDR1 and CDR2 sequences are MNHEY and SVGAGI. This CDR3 is CASSYSRRSSYNEQFF. Here the CDR3 DNA reads TGTGCCAGCAGTTACTCTCGCCGGAGCTCCTACAATGAGCAGTTCTTC.

The chain recombines TRBV30 with TRBJ1-2; D gene ambiguous. Trimming stripped 5 bases from V and 2 bases from J, with 9 bases between. Germline V gene data show CDR1 as GTSNPN and CDR2 as SVGIG (reference sequence). CDR3 length: 12 residues. The CDR3 nucleotides read TGTGCCTGGGTAGTCTTAAACTATGGCTACACCTTC. Residues: CAWVVLNYGYTF.

This clonotype has a handful of counts. The J gene is TRBJ2-3, the V gene TRBV7-2, with TRBD1 matching 7 bases. V shed 5 bases and J 5 bases; nucleotides not matched to a gene: 7. CDR1 and CDR2 from the germline V gene are SGHTA and FQGNSA. CDR3 length: 14 amino acids. For the CDR3, the DNA is TGTGCCAGCAGCATTACAGGGGAGCGAGATACGCAGTATTTT. This translates into CASSITGERDTQYF.

The V and J genes are TRBV7-2 and TRBJ1-5; 7 bases are a match to TRBD1. Germline CDR1 SGHTA, CDR2 FQGNSA. The J segment lost 4 bases and the V segment lost 2 bases, leaving 17 bases of the junction unmatched. This CDR3 is built from 19 residues. The CDR3: CASSLLSGGLMRLNQPQHF. CDR3 sequence (DNA): TGTGCCAGCAGCTTACTTTCAGGGGGTCTTATGAGACTTAATCAGCCCCAGCATTTT.